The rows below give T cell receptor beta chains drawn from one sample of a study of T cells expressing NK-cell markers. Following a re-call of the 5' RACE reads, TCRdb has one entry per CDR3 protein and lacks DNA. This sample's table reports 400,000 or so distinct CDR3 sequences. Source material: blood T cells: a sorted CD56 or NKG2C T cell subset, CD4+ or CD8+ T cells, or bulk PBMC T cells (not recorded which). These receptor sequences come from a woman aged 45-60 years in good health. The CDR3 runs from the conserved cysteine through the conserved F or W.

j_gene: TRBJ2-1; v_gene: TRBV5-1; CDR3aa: CASSDRADLAYNEQFF
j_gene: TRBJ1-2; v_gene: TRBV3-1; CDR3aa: CASSRQGLDGYTF
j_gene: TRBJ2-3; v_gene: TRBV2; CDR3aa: CASSPLVGVKQYF
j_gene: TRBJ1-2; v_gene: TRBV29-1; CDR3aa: CSVESEGAGYGYTF
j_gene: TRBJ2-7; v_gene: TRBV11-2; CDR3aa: CASRPLSFAGGEQYF
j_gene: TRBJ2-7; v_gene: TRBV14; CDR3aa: CASSQAGVREQYF
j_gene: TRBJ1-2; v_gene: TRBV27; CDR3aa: CASSFSGYLGYTF
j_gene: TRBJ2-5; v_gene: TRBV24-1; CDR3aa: CATSSSSSSQYF
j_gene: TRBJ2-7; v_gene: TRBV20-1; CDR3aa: CSARGRDWPSYEQYF
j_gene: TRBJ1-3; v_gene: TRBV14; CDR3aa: CASSQETFGNTIYF
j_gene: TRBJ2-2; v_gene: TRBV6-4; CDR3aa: CASRPEPSNTGELFF
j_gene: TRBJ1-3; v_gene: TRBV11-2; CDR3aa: CASSLGETGNTIYF
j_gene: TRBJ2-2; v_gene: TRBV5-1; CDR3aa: CASSGEGGVTGELFF
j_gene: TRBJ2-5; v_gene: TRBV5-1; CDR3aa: CASSSGLAEEQETQYF
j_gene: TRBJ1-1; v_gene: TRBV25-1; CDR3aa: CASSEWRGTEAFF
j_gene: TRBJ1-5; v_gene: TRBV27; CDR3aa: CASRPLGDQPQHF
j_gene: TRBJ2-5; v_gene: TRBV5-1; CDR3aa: CASSLGGQVEEETQYF
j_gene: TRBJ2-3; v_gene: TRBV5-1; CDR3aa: CASKEDPSTDTQYF
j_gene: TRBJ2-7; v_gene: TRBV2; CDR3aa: CASSEETEEQYF
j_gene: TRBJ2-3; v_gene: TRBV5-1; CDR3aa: CASKTPGTGGPHHADTQYF
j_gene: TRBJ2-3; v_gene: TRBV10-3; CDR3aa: CAISVTRGIDTQYF
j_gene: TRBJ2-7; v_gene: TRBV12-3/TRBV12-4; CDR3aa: CASSLQPTDQYF
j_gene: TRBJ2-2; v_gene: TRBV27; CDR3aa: CASSGRFTGELFF
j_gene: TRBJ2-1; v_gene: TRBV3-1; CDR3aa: CASSRQGFEQFF
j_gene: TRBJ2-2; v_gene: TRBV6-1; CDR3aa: CASSVVGTQAGGELFF
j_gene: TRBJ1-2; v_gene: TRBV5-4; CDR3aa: CASSVAPGSSYGYTF
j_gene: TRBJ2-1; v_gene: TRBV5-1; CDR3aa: CASSLGVAGGYPQFF
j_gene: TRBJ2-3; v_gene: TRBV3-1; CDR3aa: CASSQDPPGLSTDTQYF
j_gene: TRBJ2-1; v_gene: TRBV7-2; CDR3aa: CASSPHVASSYNEQFF
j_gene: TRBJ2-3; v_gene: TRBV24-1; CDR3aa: CATSDPTPTSGRARDTQYF
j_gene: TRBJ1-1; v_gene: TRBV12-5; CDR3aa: CASGLGAATEAFF
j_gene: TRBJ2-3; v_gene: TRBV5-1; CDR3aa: CASSLTDYPSSTDTQYF
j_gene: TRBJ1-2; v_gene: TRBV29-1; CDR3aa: CAGEARGSYGYTF
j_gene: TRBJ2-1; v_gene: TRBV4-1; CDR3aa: CASRLSGLRDNEQFF
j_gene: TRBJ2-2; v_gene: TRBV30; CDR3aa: CAWKELGEQFF
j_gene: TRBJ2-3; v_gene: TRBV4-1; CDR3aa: CASRTPGRDRGAQYF
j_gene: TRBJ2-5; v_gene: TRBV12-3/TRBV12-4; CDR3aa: CASSLAGQQETQYF